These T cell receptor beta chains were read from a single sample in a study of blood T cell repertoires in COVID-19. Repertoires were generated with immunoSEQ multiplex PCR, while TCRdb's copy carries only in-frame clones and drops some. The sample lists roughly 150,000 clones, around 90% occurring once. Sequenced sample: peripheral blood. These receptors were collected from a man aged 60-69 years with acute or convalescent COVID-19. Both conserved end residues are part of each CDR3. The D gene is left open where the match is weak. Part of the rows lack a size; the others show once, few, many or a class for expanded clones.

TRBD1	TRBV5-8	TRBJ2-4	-	CASRLGTALAKNIQYF	TGTGCCAGCAGGCTCGGGACAGCTCTAGCCAAAAACATTCAGTACTTC
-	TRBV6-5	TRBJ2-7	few	CASSRDWEFTKQYF	TGTGCCAGCAGTAGGGACTGGGAATTTACGAAGCAGTACTTC
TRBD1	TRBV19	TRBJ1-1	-	CASTALTGGMNTEAFF	TGTGCCAGTACCGCCTTGACAGGGGGAATGAACACTGAAGCTTTCTTT
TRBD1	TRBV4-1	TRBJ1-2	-	CASSQDPTGVGAYGYTF	TGCGCCAGCAGCCAAGATCCGACAGGGGTCGGGGCCTATGGCTACACCTTC
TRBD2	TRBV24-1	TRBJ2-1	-	CATSEQRGGSNEQFF	TGTGCCACCAGTGAACAGCGGGGGGGTAGTAATGAGCAGTTCTTC
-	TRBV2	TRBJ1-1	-	CASSVGTLREEAFF	TGTGCCAGCAGTGTGGGGACACTTAGGGAGGAAGCTTTCTTT
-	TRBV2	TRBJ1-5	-	CASSTQGPGNQPQHF	TGTGCCAGCAGTACACAGGGACCGGGCAATCAGCCCCAGCATTTT
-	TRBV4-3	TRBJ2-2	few	CASSQDRVVGELFF	TGCGCCAGCAGCCAAGATCGGGTGGTTGGGGAGCTGTTTTTT
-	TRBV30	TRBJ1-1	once	CAWSLGATEAFF	TGTGCCTGGAGTTTGGGGGCTACTGAAGCTTTCTTT
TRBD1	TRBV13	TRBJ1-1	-	CASSPQGRFTEAFF	TGTGCCAGCAGCCCACAGGGGAGGTTCACTGAAGCTTTCTTT
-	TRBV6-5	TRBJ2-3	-	CASSYLDRSTDTQYF	TGTGCCAGCAGTTACTTAGACAGGAGCACAGATACGCAGTATTTT
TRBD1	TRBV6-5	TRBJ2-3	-	CASTLGTGFADTQYF	TGTGCCAGCACCCTTGGGACAGGGTTCGCAGATACGCAGTATTTT
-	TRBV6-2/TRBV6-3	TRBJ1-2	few	CASSWTDALTGYTF	TGTGCCAGCAGCTGGACAGACGCTTTAACTGGCTACACCTTC
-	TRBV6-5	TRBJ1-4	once	CASSYRGGEKLFF	TGTGCCAGCAGTTACAGGGGGGGAGAAAAACTGTTTTTT
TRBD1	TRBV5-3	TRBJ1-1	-	CARSPGEQDRWTEAFF	TGTGCCAGAAGTCCCGGGGAGCAGGACAGGTGGACTGAAGCTTTCTTT
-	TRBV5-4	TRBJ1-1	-	CASSSTGGHMNTEAFF	TGTGCCAGCAGTTCCACCGGCGGCCATATGAACACTGAAGCTTTCTTT
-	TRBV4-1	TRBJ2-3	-	CASSHPGLRGDTQYF	TGCGCCAGCAGCCATCCGGGACTTCGGGGGGATACGCAGTATTTT
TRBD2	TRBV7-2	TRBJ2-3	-	CASSGGLAGARDTQYF	TGTGCCAGCAGCGGAGGACTAGCGGGGGCACGAGATACGCAGTATTTT
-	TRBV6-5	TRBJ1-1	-	CASALGELEGTEAFF	TGTGCCAGCGCATTGGGGGAATTGGAGGGCACTGAAGCTTTCTTT
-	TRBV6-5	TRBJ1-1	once	CASSYRQVANTEAFF	TGTGCCAGCAGTTACAGGCAGGTGGCGAACACTGAAGCTTTCTTT
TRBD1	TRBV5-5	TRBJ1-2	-	CASSFDPGGTYGYTF	TGTGCCAGCAGCTTTGACCCAGGGGGGACCTATGGCTACACCTTC
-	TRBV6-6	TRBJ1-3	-	CASNTGIGNTIYF	TGTGCCAGCAATACAGGGATTGGAAACACCATATATTTT
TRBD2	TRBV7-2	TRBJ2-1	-	CASSWRLAGDGNEQFF	TGTGCCAGCAGCTGGAGACTAGCGGGGGACGGGAATGAGCAGTTCTTC
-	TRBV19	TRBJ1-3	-	CASSIAGQFSGNTIYF	TGTGCCAGTAGTATAGCCGGACAGTTCTCTGGAAACACCATATATTTT
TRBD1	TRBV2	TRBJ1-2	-	CASIRTGEYGYTF	TGTGCCAGCATCCGGACAGGAGAGTATGGCTACACCTTC
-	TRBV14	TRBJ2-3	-	CASSQTGTIRTDTQYF	TGTGCCAGCAGCCAGACCGGGACAATTCGTACGGATACGCAGTATTTT
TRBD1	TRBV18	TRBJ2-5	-	CASSPGQGIFETQYF	TGTGCCAGCTCACCGGGACAGGGGATTTTCGAGACCCAGTACTTC
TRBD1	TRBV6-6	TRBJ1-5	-	CASSPGQGGLVNQPQHF	TGTGCCAGCAGTCCTGGACAGGGCGGACTTGTCAATCAGCCCCAGCATTTT
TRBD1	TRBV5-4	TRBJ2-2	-	CASSLGRGRATGELFF	TGTGCCAGCAGCTTGGGCAGGGGGCGGGCCACCGGGGAGCTGTTTTTT
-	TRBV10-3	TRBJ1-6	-	CAISTKSSYNSPLHF	TGTGCCATCAGCACTAAGAGCTCCTATAATTCACCCCTCCACTTT
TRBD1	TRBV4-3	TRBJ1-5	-	CASSQDRYAGQGARISNQPQHF	TGCGCCAGCAGCCAAGATCGATACGCGGGACAGGGGGCCCGAATTAGCAATCAGCCCCAGCATTTT
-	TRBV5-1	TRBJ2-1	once	CASSFPKASYNEQFF	TGCGCCAGCAGCTTCCCCAAAGCGAGCTACAATGAGCAGTTCTTC
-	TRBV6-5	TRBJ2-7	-	CASSYAPKGGKREQYF	TGTGCCAGCAGTTACGCCCCGAAGGGCGGGAAGCGCGAGCAGTACTTC
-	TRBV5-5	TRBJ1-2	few	CASSLELRDYGYTF	TGTGCCAGCAGCTTGGAACTTAGAGACTATGGCTACACCTTC
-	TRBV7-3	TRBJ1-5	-	CASSLTGNQPQHF	TGTGCCAGCAGCTTAACCGGGAATCAGCCCCAGCATTTT
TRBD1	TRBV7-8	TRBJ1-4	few	CASSPRGQFNEKLFF	TGTGCCAGCAGCCCCCGGGGACAGTTTAATGAAAAACTGTTTTTT
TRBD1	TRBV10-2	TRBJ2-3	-	CASSPTGGIRDTQYF	TGCGCCAGCAGCCCTACAGGGGGCATACGAGATACGCAGTATTTT
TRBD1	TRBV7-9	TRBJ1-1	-	CASSLDRDTEAFF	TGTGCCAGCAGCTTGGACAGGGACACTGAAGCTTTCTTT
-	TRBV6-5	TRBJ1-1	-	CASSYSRVNTEAFF	TGTGCCAGCAGTTACTCCAGGGTGAACACTGAAGCTTTCTTT
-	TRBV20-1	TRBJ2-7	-	CSAHSREQYF	TGCAGTGCCCACTCGCGGGAGCAGTACTTC
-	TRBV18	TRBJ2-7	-	CASSPLDSSYEQYF	TGTGCCAGCTCACCACTTGACAGCTCCTACGAGCAGTACTTC
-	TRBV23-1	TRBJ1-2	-	CASSQSPYGRRGGYTF	TGCGCCAGCAGTCAATCTCCGTATGGGCGGAGGGGCGGCTACACCTTC
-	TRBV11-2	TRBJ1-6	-	CASSLVAGAISPLHF	TGTGCCAGCAGCTTAGTAGCGGGGGCGATTTCACCCCTCCACTTT
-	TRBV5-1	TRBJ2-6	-	CASSLTAGGANVLTF	TGCGCCAGCAGCTTGACGGCAGGGGGGGCCAACGTCCTGACTTTC
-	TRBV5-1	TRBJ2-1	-	CASSLVAGATNEQFF	TGCGCCAGCAGCTTGGTGGCGGGGGCTACCAATGAGCAGTTCTTC
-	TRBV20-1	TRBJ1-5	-	CSASPPGGAQPQHF	TGCAGTGCTAGTCCGCCGGGAGGGGCTCAGCCCCAGCATTTT
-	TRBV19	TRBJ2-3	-	CASSIMFGGSGTDTQYF	TGTGCCAGTAGTATCATGTTCGGAGGGTCTGGCACAGATACGCAGTATTTT
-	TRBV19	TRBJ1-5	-	CASSLLGNQPQHF	TGTGCCAGTAGTCTGTTAGGCAATCAGCCCCAGCATTTT
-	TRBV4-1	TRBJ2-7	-	CASSQVTEGYEQYF	TGCGCCAGCAGCCAAGTGACAGAAGGATACGAGCAGTACTTC
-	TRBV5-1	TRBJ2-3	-	CASSLESGTLFNTDTQYF	TGCGCCAGCAGCTTGGAATCCGGGACACTCTTCAATACAGATACGCAGTATTTT
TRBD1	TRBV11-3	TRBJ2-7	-	CASSPGQGYEQYF	TGTGCCAGCAGCCCGGGACAGGGCTACGAGCAGTACTTC
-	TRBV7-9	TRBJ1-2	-	CASSLAAGLVDGYTF	TGTGCCAGCAGCTTAGCCGCAGGGCTAGTGGATGGCTACACCTTC
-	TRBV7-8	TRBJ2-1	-	CASSLGFGSRTQGYNEQFF	TGTGCCAGCAGCTTGGGTTTCGGATCTCGAACCCAGGGCTACAATGAGCAGTTCTTC
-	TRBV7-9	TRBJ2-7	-	CASSPPSPVNYEQYF	TGTGCCAGCAGCCCCCCCTCCCCGGTTAACTACGAGCAGTACTTC
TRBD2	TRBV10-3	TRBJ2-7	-	CAIRKTSGGDEQYF	TGTGCCATCAGGAAGACTAGCGGGGGTGACGAGCAGTACTTC
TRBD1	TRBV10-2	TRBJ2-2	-	CASITPGQGASGELFF	TGCGCCAGCATCACTCCGGGACAGGGGGCTTCCGGGGAGCTGTTTTTT
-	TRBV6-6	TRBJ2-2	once	CASMRGGGTGELFF	TGTGCCAGCATGAGGGGAGGCGGCACCGGGGAGCTGTTTTTT
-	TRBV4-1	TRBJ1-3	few	CASSQGGLAGNTIYF	TGCGCCAGCAGCCAAGGAGGATTAGCTGGAAACACCATATATTTT
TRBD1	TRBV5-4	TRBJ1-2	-	CASSLRDSYGYTF	TGTGCCAGCAGCTTACGGGACAGCTATGGCTACACCTTC
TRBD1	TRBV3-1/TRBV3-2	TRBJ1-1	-	CASSQRTGGYTEAFF	TGTGCCAGCAGCCAACGGACAGGGGGCTACACTGAAGCTTTCTTT